This T cell receptor beta chain was found in a study of blood T cell repertoires in COVID-19. The wider study: From the United States, Italy and Spain came samples of acute and convalescent COVID-19. T cells, B-cell-depleted T cells, or PBMCs supplied cDNA or gDNA.

The CDR3 loop spans 15 amino acids. V lost 2 bases, J lost 5 bases, and 7 bases stayed unmatched. Germline V lookup: CDR1 SGDLS, CDR2 YYNGEE. This clone was recorded once. In the original workflow: Reference gene primers were amplified, and this amplification served to estimate nucleated cell counts. TCRdb's table, derived via immunoSEQ multiplex PCR, lists solely in-frame clones and lacks some. For V, J and clone size, that table is used; D and trimming come from the DNA. The sample lists more than 85,000 clones, 87% occurring once. The V and J genes are TRBV9 and TRBJ2-5; 9 bases fit TRBD2. Sample: peripheral blood. The receptor was derived from a middle-aged man with active COVID-19. CDR3 residues: CASSVAGGALETQYF. In DNA, the CDR3 is TGTGCCAGCAGCGTCGCGGGGGGGGCGTTGGAGACCCAGTACTTC.